A single sample gave rise to the 10 T cell receptor beta chains below, sequenced in a study of shared clonotypes between healthy human individuals. This table comes from immunoSEQ multiplex PCR, and its TCRdb copy is limited to in-frame clones, with some not included. The sample holds some 1.4 million clones; about 96% are singletons and the top ten take roughly 1.2%. The sample taken for sequencing was naive CD4+ T cells sorted from blood. Subset given: CD45RA+ positively selected. The receptors were sampled from a man younger than 45 in good health.

V is TRBV29-1 and J is TRBJ2-5; 14 bases are shared with TRBD2. The CDR3 consists of 16 residues. V gave up 5 bases and J gave up 2 bases; unmatched junction bases: 7. CDR1 and CDR2 from the germline V gene are SQVTM and ANQGSEA. Written as DNA, the CDR3 is TGCAGCGTTTGGACTAGCGGGAGGCCCCGACAAGAGACCCAGTACTTC. Translated: CSVWTSGRPRQETQYF.

The chain uses TRBV14 and TRBJ1-1; 9 bases agree with TRBD1. The CDR3 covers 15 residues. The germline gives CDR1 SGHDN, CDR2 FVKESK. V was pared by 3 bases and J by 2 bases, with 4 bases of the junction left unmatched. DNA of the CDR3: TGTGCCAGCAGCCATCCGGGACAGGGAAACACTGAAGCTTTCTTT. Its protein product is CASSHPGQGNTEAFF.

Points on this clone: The same CDR3 arises from other DNA sequences in this sample as well. The chain carries TRBV19 and TRBJ2-1, with 8 positions matching TRBD2. The CDR3 spans 15 residues. Trimming cost V 3 bases and J 4 bases; bases outside gene matches: 5. Germline-derived CDR1 and CDR2 are LNHDA and SQIVND (reference sequence). The CDR3 protein is CASSISGSSYNEQFF. In DNA form, the CDR3 reads TGTGCCAGTAGTATCAGCGGGAGTTCGTACAATGAGCAGTTCTTC.

The table lists this clone with a count of one. This chain joins TRBV6-5 and TRBJ2-3; D unresolved. The CDR3 is made up of 15 amino acids. V lost 4 bases and J lost 4, with 15 bases in between. From germline, CDR1 is MNHEY and CDR2 SVGAGI. The CDR3 nucleotides read TGTGCCAGCAGTTTACAAAAGGACGCCCCAGATACGCAGTATTTT. This gives the protein CASSLQKDAPDTQYF.

The chain uses TRBV9 and TRBJ2-1; 13 bases agree with TRBD2. This CDR3 has 19 residues. With 0 bases clipped from V and 7 bases from J, the junction kept 13 bases outside the gene matches. The germline CDR1 and CDR2 sequences are SGDLS and YYNGEE. In DNA form, the CDR3 reads TGTGCCAGCAGCGTAGCCCCAACCGGACTAGCGGGAGTGTCAAATGAGCAGTTCTTC. As protein: CASSVAPTGLAGVSNEQFF.

The chain is built from TRBV28 and TRBJ1-5; D is undetermined. Germline V gene sequence: CDR1 MDHEN, CDR2 SYDVKM. The length of the CDR3 is 14 residues. The germline V and J ends were trimmed by 6 bases and 6 bases, with 15 bases remaining between them. CDR3 nucleotides: TGTGCCAGCAGCGTTCTTTTCGTCGGTCAGCCCCAGCATTTT. Its translation is CASSVLFVGQPQHF.

This chain connects TRBV6-1 to TRBJ2-1; D is unresolved. V was pared by 2 bases and J by 13 bases, with 12 bases between. CDR1 and CDR2 from the germline V gene are MNHNS and SASEGT. This CDR3 region has 12 residues. The CDR3 reads CASSENLGLQFF. CDR3 DNA: TGTGCCAGCAGTGAAAACTTAGGTTTACAGTTCTTC.

This clone was seen more than once but under ten times. CDR3 in amino acids: CASTRTSSYEQYF. The CDR3 DNA reads as TGTGCCAGCACCAGAACTAGCTCCTACGAGCAGTACTTC. This rearrangement joins TRBV7-9 to TRBJ2-7, with D tentatively TRBD2 (5 bases). This CDR3 is 13 amino acids long. V was clipped by 7 bases and J by 0 bases, with 10 bases between them. CDR1 is SEHNR, CDR2 FQNEAQ, per germline (reference sequence).

This chain uses TRBV19 with TRBJ2-2, with TRBD1 identical over 8 bases. The CDR3 is made up of 16 amino acids. Germline V gives CDR1 LNHDA, CDR2 SQIVND (reference sequence). The J segment lost 5 bases and the V segment lost 8 bases, leaving 13 bases of the junction unmatched. The CDR3 is CASVVRGQGWTGELFF. The CDR3 DNA sequence: TGTGCCAGTGTGGTGAGAGGACAGGGTTGGACCGGGGAGCTGTTTTTT.

The J gene is TRBJ2-5, the V gene TRBV6-5; possibly TRBD2 for D (6 bases). The CDR3 runs 14 residues. V was clipped by 2 bases and J by 4 bases, with 11 bases between them. Germline V gene sequence: CDR1 MNHEY, CDR2 SVGAGI. The CDR3 spells CASSYPAGGETQYF. CDR3 nucleotide sequence: TGTGCCAGCAGTTACCCGGCCGGGGGAGAGACCCAGTACTTC.